The 19 T cell receptor beta chains below come from one sample, sequenced in a study of persistence of HIV-infected CD4 T cells. Antigen specificity for these receptors is unknown. Sequencing used immunoSEQ version 4 in survey mode. The table came from immunoSEQ multiplex PCR; TCRdb's copy has only in-frame clones and leaves some out. The data show about 33,000 clones, about four fifths seen once. Cells were stimulated with CMV-infected fibroblast lysates at around 9.1 ug/mL. Memory cells lacking CD40L and CD69 with high CD45RO were sorted. Sequencing used CD4+ T cells sorted from PBMCs after approximately 19-hour stimulation, obtained from a patient who received antiretroviral therapy. The receptors derive from an adult woman with HIV who was CMV-seropositive.

The chain links TRBV5-1 to TRBJ2-1; 8 positions match TRBD2. The CDR3 covers 15 residues. The junction had 4 bases not matched to a gene; V was cut back by 0 bases and J by 5 bases. Germline CDR1 SGHRS, CDR2 YFSETQ. CDR3 protein: CASSLAQRGHNEQFF. The CDR3 nucleotides read TGCGCCAGCAGCTTGGCCCAGCGGGGGCACAATGAGCAGTTCTTC.

The chain couples TRBV5-1 to TRBJ2-7; 9 nucleotides align to TRBD2. CDR3 length equals 15 residues. The germline V gene has CDR1 SGHRS and CDR2 YFSETQ. V trimming: 1 base; J trimming: 4 bases; junction bases outside the gene matches: 6. DNA of the CDR3: TGCGCCAGCAGCTTGTCCGGGACTAGCCGATACGAGCAGTACTTC. Protein product: CASSLSGTSRYEQYF.

The chain has TRBV7-2 and TRBJ2-7; maybe TRBD2 (7 bases). V dropped 5 bases and J dropped 7 bases, with 18 bases sitting between them. Germline V gives CDR1 SGHTA, CDR2 FQGNSA. There are 14 residues in the CDR3. The CDR3 DNA reads TGTGCCAGCAGCCCAAGGGGGGGGCCTCGGGAGCAGTACTTC. Translated, it gives CASSPRGGPREQYF.

The genes are TRBV19 and TRBJ2-6; D perhaps matches TRBD2 (6 bases). The germline gives CDR1 LNHDA, CDR2 SQIVND (reference sequence). Trimming left V 2 bases short and J 1 base short, with 12 bases between. CDR3 size: 17 residues. The CDR3 loop reads CASSISPGGSGANVLTF. The CDR3, as DNA: TGTGCCAGTAGTATATCCCCCGGGGGTTCTGGGGCCAACGTCCTGACTTTC.

This chain links TRBV5-1 with TRBJ2-7; 7 bases match TRBD2. Germline V CDR1 and CDR2: SGHRS, YFSETQ. The ends lost 1 base at V and 2 bases at J; junction bases unmatched: 3. The CDR3 extends over 14 amino acids. The CDR3: CASSLSGGTYEQYF. CDR3 sequence (DNA): TGCGCCAGCAGCTTGTCCGGGGGGACCTACGAGCAGTACTTC.

This clone was detected once. For the CDR3, the DNA is TGTGCCAGCAGTTTTCTAGGCTCTGGGGCCAACGTCCTGACTTTC. It translates to CASSFLGSGANVLTF. The chain is built from TRBV28 and TRBJ2-6; D is unclear. The CDR3 contains 15 residues. Trimming shortened V by 3 bases and J by 0 bases, and 6 bases separated the two germline ends. Germline V gene data show CDR1 as MDHEN and CDR2 as SYDVKM.

The rearrangement joins TRBV2 to TRBJ1-1; D unclear. The V gene lost 8 bases and the J gene lost 1 base, with 11 bases spanning the gap. The germline gives CDR1 SNHLY, CDR2 FYNNEI. The CDR3 totals 13 residues. The CDR3 is CASRRESNTEAFF. The CDR3 DNA sequence: TGTGCCAGCCGGCGAGAATCGAACACTGAAGCTTTCTTT.

This chain uses TRBV6-6 with TRBJ2-7, with 10 nucleotides matching TRBD1. The CDR3 has 17 amino acids. The V segment lost 5 bases and the J segment 6 bases; nucleotides outside the gene matches: 16. The germline CDR1 and CDR2 sequences are MNHNY and SVGAGI (reference sequence). The CDR3 here is CASSRDRGSGRGGEQYF. In nucleotides, the CDR3 is TGTGCCAGCAGTCGGGACAGGGGAAGCGGGCGGGGTGGCGAGCAGTACTTC.

The CDR3 loop is CASKREYGYNEQFF. The CDR3 bases are TGTGCCAGCAAGCGGGAATATGGGTACAATGAGCAGTTCTTC. V and J are TRBV5-6 and TRBJ2-1, with 7 nucleotides matching TRBD2. Germline CDR1 is SGHDT and CDR2 is YYEEEE. This CDR3 comprises 14 residues. With V trimmed by 6 bases and J by 4 bases, 7 bases remained unmatched.

This chain connects TRBV7-9 to TRBJ1-1; no clear D gene. V was cut by 3 bases and J by 1 base, with 9 bases left in between. Germline CDR1 SEHNR, CDR2 FQNEAQ (reference sequence). This CDR3 has 14 amino acids. The CDR3 protein is CASSLDGGNTEAFF. CDR3 in DNA: TGTGCCAGCAGCTTGGACGGAGGGAACACTGAAGCTTTCTTT.

This rearrangement joins TRBV19 to TRBJ1-4; D ambiguous. V was shortened by 11 bases and J by 7 bases, with 17 bases between the two germline ends. The length of the CDR3 is 13 residues. Germline V gene data show CDR1 as LNHDA and CDR2 as SQIVND (reference sequence). The CDR3 is CASRLTAREKLFF. The CDR3 DNA follows: TGTGCCTCAAGACTTACAGCCCGTGAAAAACTGTTTTTT.

In DNA, the CDR3 is TGTGCCAGCAGTGACATGGGGGCTAGCACAGATACGCAGTATTTT. Its protein is CASSDMGASTDTQYF. The gene calls are TRBV6-1 and TRBJ2-3; possibly TRBD1 for D (6 bases). The V end was cut by 3 bases, the J end by 0 bases, with 10 bases between. CDR1 is MNHNS, CDR2 SASEGT, per germline. The CDR3 extends over 15 amino acids.

A few counts support this clone. The V call is TRBV19, the J call TRBJ2-5; D perhaps matches TRBD1 (5 bases). CDR3 size: 19 residues. V lost 0 bases, J lost 4 bases, and 24 bases lay in between. CDR1 and CDR2 (germline): LNHDA, SQIVND (reference sequence). The CDR3 DNA reads TGTGCCAGTAGTATAGACCTACCGCGGCAAGGGGCAGGCCGAGAGACCCAGTACTTC. It yields the protein CASSIDLPRQGAGRETQYF.

This rearrangement joins TRBV18 to TRBJ1-1; 8 nucleotides line up with TRBD1. With V trimmed by 4 bases and J by 5 bases, 6 bases remained unmatched. The CDR3 is 14 amino acids. Germline V gene sequence: CDR1 KGHSH, CDR2 LQKENI. The chain's CDR3 is CASSLIGTGTEAFF. CDR3 coding DNA: TGTGCCAGCTCACTAATCGGGACAGGTACTGAAGCTTTCTTT.

This chain connects TRBV27 to TRBJ1-6; D gene unclear. CDR3 length: 14 residues. The V end was cut by 2 bases, the J end by 7 bases, with 9 bases between. Germline V gives CDR1 MNHEY, CDR2 SMNVEV (reference sequence). CDR3 sequence: CASSLDGKNSPLHF. For the CDR3, the DNA is TGTGCCAGCAGTTTAGATGGCAAGAATTCACCCCTCCACTTT.

This clone was observed once. V and J are TRBV30 and TRBJ2-7; 10 nucleotides match TRBD1. Germline V gene lookup returns CDR1 GTSNPN and CDR2 SVGIG (reference sequence). This CDR3 region has 14 residues. The J segment lost 0 bases and the V segment lost 5 bases, leaving 4 bases of the junction unmatched. The CDR3 nucleotides are TGTGCCTGGCAGGGACAGGGGAGCTCCTACGAGCAGTACTTC. It codes for CAWQGQGSSYEQYF.

The rearrangement links TRBV29-1 to TRBJ2-2; a possible D gene is TRBD2 (5 bases). The CDR3 is 14 amino acids. Trimming removed 1 base at V and 4 bases at J, with 10 bases between. Looked up from germline, CDR1 is SQVTM and CDR2 is ANQGSEA. This chain's CDR3 is CSVEVRVPTGELFF. As DNA, the CDR3 is TGCAGCGTTGAAGTGCGGGTTCCCACCGGGGAGCTGTTTTTT.

The chain is built from TRBV28 and TRBJ2-7, with D possibly matching TRBD2 (6 bases). This CDR3 has 16 amino acids. CDR1 is MDHEN, CDR2 SYDVKM, per germline. Trimming left V 5 bases short and J 0 bases short, with 17 bases between. This CDR3 is CASSPAGRGSSYEQYF. The CDR3 nucleotides are TGTGCCAGCAGTCCCGCGGGTCGGGGGAGCTCCTACGAGCAGTACTTC.

The J gene is TRBJ1-3, the V gene TRBV19; D call uncertain. Germline V lookup: CDR1 LNHDA, CDR2 SQIVND (reference sequence). The CDR3 is made up of 14 amino acids. V was clipped by 6 bases and J by 2 bases, with 11 bases between them. This CDR3 reads CASRPQTAGNTIYF. Here the CDR3 DNA reads TGTGCCAGTAGACCACAAACGGCTGGAAACACCATATATTTT. Full variable domain (remainder filled in from reference TRBV19 and TRBJ1-3): DGGITQSPKYLFRKEGQNVTLSCEQNLNHDAMYWYRQDPGQGLRLIYYSQIVNDFQKGDIAEGYSVSREKKESFPLTVTSAQKNPTAFYLCASRPQTAGNTIYFGEGSWLTVV.